The source of this TCR beta chain is a study of blood T cell repertoires in COVID-19. Background on the study: Sources were T cells, B-cell-depleted T cells, or PBMCs; the material itself was cDNA or gDNA.

The data were produced by immunoSEQ multiplex PCR, yet TCRdb's version contains in-frame clones alone and is incomplete. The data show 200,000 or so clones, less than 90% seen once. The V and J ends lost 0 bases and 1 base respectively, with 7 bases between them. The CDR3 totals 15 residues. Per germline, CDR1 MNHEY and CDR2 SVGAGI. This TCR was sampled from a woman aged 30 to 39 who had recovered from COVID-19. The material sequenced was PBMCs or T cells enriched from blood (not recorded which). The genes are TRBV6-5 and TRBJ1-5; no reliable D call. The CDR3 DNA follows: TGTGCCAGCAGTTACTCGAAACAGAGCAATCAGCCCCAGCATTTT. This codes for CASSYSKQSNQPQHF.